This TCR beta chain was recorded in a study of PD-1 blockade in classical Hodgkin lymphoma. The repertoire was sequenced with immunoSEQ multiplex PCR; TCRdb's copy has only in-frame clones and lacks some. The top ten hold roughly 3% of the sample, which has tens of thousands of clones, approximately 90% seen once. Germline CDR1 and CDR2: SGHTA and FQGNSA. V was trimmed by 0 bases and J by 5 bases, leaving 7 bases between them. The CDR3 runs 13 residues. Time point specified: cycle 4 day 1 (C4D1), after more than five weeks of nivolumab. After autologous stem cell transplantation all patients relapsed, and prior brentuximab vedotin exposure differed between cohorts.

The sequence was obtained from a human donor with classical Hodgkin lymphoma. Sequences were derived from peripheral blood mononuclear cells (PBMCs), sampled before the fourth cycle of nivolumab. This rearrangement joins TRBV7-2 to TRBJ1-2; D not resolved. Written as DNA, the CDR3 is TGTGCCAGCAGCTTAGCGTTAGGGTATGGCTACACCTTC. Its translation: CASSLALGYGYTF.